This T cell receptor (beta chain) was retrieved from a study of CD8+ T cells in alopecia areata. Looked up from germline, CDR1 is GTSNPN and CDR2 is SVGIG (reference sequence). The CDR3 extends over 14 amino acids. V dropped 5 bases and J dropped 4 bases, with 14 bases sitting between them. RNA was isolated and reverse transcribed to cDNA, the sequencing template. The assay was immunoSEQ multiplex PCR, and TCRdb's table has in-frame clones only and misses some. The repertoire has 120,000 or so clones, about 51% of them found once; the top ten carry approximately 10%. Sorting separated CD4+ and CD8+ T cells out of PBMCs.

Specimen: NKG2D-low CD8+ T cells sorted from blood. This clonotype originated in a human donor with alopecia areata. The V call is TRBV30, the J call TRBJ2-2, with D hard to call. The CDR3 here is CAWLPTEFTGELFF. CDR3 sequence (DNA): TGTGCCTGGTTGCCGACCGAATTCACCGGGGAGCTGTTTTTT.